The T cell receptor (beta chain) under discussion was sequenced for a study of blood T cell repertoires in COVID-19. The length of the CDR3 is 13 residues. Germline assignment: CDR1 SGHVS and CDR2 FQNEAQ. The V end lost 5 bases, the J end lost 7 bases, and 11 bases lay between the germline ends. Clones were sequenced by immunoSEQ multiplex PCR, and TCRdb holds only the in-frame ones, with some missing. The sample shows approximately 130,000 clones, around 79% of them seen only once. The chain recombines TRBV7-8 with TRBJ2-2; D is unresolved. This sequence was found in a man aged 80 or over with acute or convalescent COVID-19. The sample taken for sequencing was peripheral blood. The CDR3 nucleotides read TGTGCCAGCAGCCCTGCCTCGCGCGGGGAGCTGTTTTTT. It translates to CASSPASRGELFF.